This entry describes one T cell receptor (beta chain). This record comes from a study of cytomegalovirus exposure and HLA in healthy donors. V lost 3 bases, J lost 12 bases, and 13 bases stayed unmatched. The CDR3 length is 16 residues. Germline values: CDR1 MDHEN, CDR2 SYDVKM. Amplification used 60 Vbeta primers and 13 Jbeta primers. Authors' analysis steps: A later analysis counted 65 million to 90 million unique TCR beta chains, around 11 million shared. TCRdb's copy holds only in-frame clones and misses some; the assay was immunoSEQ multiplex PCR. The DNA gave D and trimming, while V, J and clone size come from that table. The sample has 100,000 to 120,000 clones; about 80% are singletons.

The J gene is TRBJ1-4, the V gene TRBV28; 10 nucleotides agree with TRBD1. The source is a man aged 40-49 years in good health and CMV-seropositive. The sequencing input was PBMCs. CDR3 amino acids: CASSFLPGQGSPELFF. In nucleotides, the CDR3 is TGTGCCAGCAGTTTCCTTCCGGGACAGGGGAGTCCAGAACTGTTTTTT.